The 11 T cell receptor beta chains in this list originate from one sample, sequenced in a study of esophageal squamous cell carcinoma under preoperative chemotherapy. Via MiXCR, TCRdb re-called the PCR reads, giving one row per CDR3 protein. The sample records around 29,000 distinct CDR3 sequences, about half being singletons. Stated time point: before preoperative PTX-NDP chemotherapy. Sampling was performed from a patient given preoperative chemotherapy. The receptors were sampled from a human donor with esophageal squamous cell carcinoma. The donor label of this sample is uncertain.

This clonotype was seen at least ten times. V is TRBV7-6 and J is TRBJ2-1; D is undetermined. CDR1 and CDR2 from the germline V gene are SGHVS and FNYEAQ. Trimming left V 1 base short and J 0 bases short, with 13 bases between. The CDR3 consists of 17 residues. CDR3 protein: CASSLERRTSSYNEQFF. As DNA, the CDR3 is TGTGCCAGCAGCTTAGAAAGGCGTACCAGCTCCTACAATGAGCAGTTCTTC.

This chain uses TRBV7-2 with TRBJ2-4, with 7 bases identical to TRBD1. The CDR3 covers 15 residues. Germline values: CDR1 SGHTA, CDR2 FQGNSA. CDR3 residues: CGRSLGGRDQDTQYF. Here the CDR3 DNA reads TGTGGCAGGAGCTTAGGGGGCCGTGACCAAGACACCCAGTACTTC.

This chain links TRBV6-1 with TRBJ2-4; D remains ambiguous. There are 12 residues in the CDR3. V shed 3 bases and J shed 7 bases, with 7 bases lying between them. Germline CDR1 is MNHNS and CDR2 is SASEGT. CDR3 sequence: CASSEGFNIQYF. For the CDR3, the DNA is TGTGCCAGCAGTGAGGGTTTTAACATTCAGTACTTC.

Relative to its sample, this clonotype is medium-sized (0.01 to 0.1%). The gene calls are TRBV6-1 and TRBJ2-6; tentatively, D is TRBD1 (6 bases). Germline V gene data show CDR1 as MNHNS and CDR2 as SASEGT. The CDR3 consists of 20 residues. V gave up 5 bases and J gave up 0 bases, with 23 bases separating them. The CDR3 region is CASSKRQATQSSSGANVLTF. CDR3 coding DNA: TGTGCCAGCAGTAAGCGACAGGCCACCCAATCCTCCTCTGGGGCCAACGTCCTGACTTTC.

The sample holds a few counts of this clonotype. V gene TRBV7-2 combines with J gene TRBJ2-3, with D tentatively TRBD1 or TRBD2 (7 bases each). This CDR3 has 16 residues. From germline, CDR1 is SGHTA and CDR2 FQGNSA. Trimming took off 6 bases at V and 5 bases at J, with 21 bases between the two ends. For the CDR3, the DNA is TGTGCCAGCAGGGCGCAGGGGGGGAGAGGGCAAGATACGCAGTATTTT. Protein sequence: CASRAQGGRGQDTQYF.

V gene TRBV6-5 combines with J gene TRBJ2-1; the match to TRBD2 covers 14 bases. Germline CDR1 MNHEY, CDR2 SVGAGI. Trimming removed 0 bases from V and 10 bases from J; junction bases left unmatched: 14. The CDR3 has 19 residues. The CDR3 coding sequence is TGTGCCAGCAGTTACTCCTCGCCTGGGACTAGCGGGGGATCCTACGAGCAGTTCTTC. Protein product: CASSYSSPGTSGGSYEQFF.

This clonotype came up a few times. This may be a read error, as it is one base from a much larger clone. This CDR3 is CASSFRAQETQFF. The CDR3, as DNA: TGTGCCAGCAGTTTCAGGGCACAAGAGACCCAGTTCTTC. The rearrangement joins TRBV27 to TRBJ2-1; D possibly corresponds to TRBD1 (5 bases). Trimming removed 3 bases at V and 13 bases at J, with 16 bases between. This CDR3 is built from 13 residues. CDR1 and CDR2 (germline): MNHEY, SMNVEV (reference sequence).

This clonotype has a count of ten or more. This chain uses TRBV12-3 or TRBV12-4 with TRBJ2-1; D remains ambiguous. The J call is doubtful: the DNA matches TRBJ2-7 better. The CDR3 runs 13 residues. CDR3: CASSPSRVHEQYF. CDR3 nucleotides: TGTGCCAGCAGTCCGTCTAGAGTGCATGAGCAGTACTTC.

V usage is TRBV7-2 and J usage is TRBJ2-5, with D maybe TRBD1 (7 bases). CDR1 and CDR2 from the germline V gene are SGHTA and FQGNSA. Trimming removed 8 bases at V and 4 bases at J, with 26 bases between. CDR3 length equals 17 residues. CDR3 loop: CASCARLGGRDPETQYF. CDR3 nucleotides: TGTGCCAGCTGCGCGAGACTAGGGGGCCGGGACCCAGAGACCCAGTACTTC.

This clonotype was picked up a small number of times. This chain joins TRBV11-3 and TRBJ2-1; 7 bases align to TRBD1. The CDR3 spans 14 residues. The ends lost 5 bases at V and 7 bases at J; junction bases unmatched: 8. Looked up from germline, CDR1 is SGHNT and CDR2 is YENEEA. The CDR3 region is CASSPATQGNEQFF. The CDR3 DNA is TGTGCCAGCAGCCCCGCCACACAGGGGAATGAGCAGTTCTTC.

The V call is TRBV24-1, the J call TRBJ2-4; D uncertain. Germline V gene lookup returns CDR1 KGHDR and CDR2 SFDVKD. The CDR3 runs 12 residues. V was clipped by 3 bases and J by 7 bases, with 6 bases between them. CDR3: CATSDIKNIQYF. CDR3 bases: TGTGCCACCAGTGATATTAAGAACATTCAGTACTTC.